Listed below are T cell receptor beta chains from one sample, sequenced in a study of T cells expressing NK-cell markers. TCRdb reprocessed the 5' RACE reads and reports one entry per CDR3 protein, with no DNA. This sample lists 120,000 to 150,000 distinct CDR3 sequences; its ten largest clones have roughly 12%. Source material: blood T cells: a sorted CD56 or NKG2C T cell subset, CD4+ or CD8+ T cells, or bulk PBMC T cells (not recorded which). The source of these receptors is a man between 18 and 35 years old in good health. Both conserved end residues are part of each CDR3.

>TRBV29-1|TRBJ2-3
CSVEFREWGDTQYF
>TRBV7-9|TRBJ2-1
CASSPPLTRYNEQFF
>TRBV12-3/TRBV12-4|TRBJ1-3
CASTGGTGNTIYF
>TRBV20-1|TRBJ1-2
CSARDRDRVGSYTF
>TRBV3-1|TRBJ2-7
CASSQGASSEQYF
>TRBV19|TRBJ1-5
CASSGQVDQPQHF
>TRBV6-5|TRBJ1-1
CASSPLRWANTEAFF
>TRBV3-1|TRBJ2-7
CASSQDRRLAGYEQYF
>TRBV12-3/TRBV12-4|TRBJ1-2
CASSFEGPGYTF
>TRBV24-1|TRBJ2-1
CATSDLGGGTYNEQFF
>TRBV15|TRBJ2-2
CATGSRKTGENTGELFF
>TRBV28|TRBJ2-2
CASSVYTGELFF